These 29 T cell receptor beta chains were all obtained from the same sample, sequenced in a study of technical replicates of blood from a few donors. The assay was immunoSEQ multiplex PCR, and TCRdb's table has in-frame clones only and misses some. This table holds approximately 82,000 clones, nearly 96% found once. Specimen: T cells isolated from PBMCs. The receptors here all came from a human donor in good health.

This clone was seen once. The V gene is TRBV4-3, the J gene TRBJ1-1; D not certain. The germline V gene has CDR1 LGHNA and CDR2 YSLEER. The ends were cut back, 3 bases at V and 3 bases at J, with 11 bases in the middle. This CDR3 comprises 14 residues. The CDR3 is CASSQITRDTEAFF. CDR3 DNA: TGCGCCAGCAGCCAGATAACCCGGGACACTGAAGCTTTCTTT.

This chain joins TRBV6-1 and TRBJ2-1; D ambiguous. Germline values: CDR1 MNHNS, CDR2 SASEGT. V lost 3 bases, J lost 2 bases, and 5 bases lay in between. This CDR3 region has 13 residues. Written as DNA, the CDR3 is TGTGCCAGCAGTGAGACAACCTACAATGAGCAGTTCTTC. It specifies CASSETTYNEQFF.

The CDR3 DNA reads as TGTGCCAGCAACTGGGGGGTTGGCAATCAGCCCCAGCATTTT. This gives the protein CASNWGVGNQPQHF. The chain couples TRBV2 to TRBJ1-5, with D perhaps matching TRBD1 (5 bases). Germline V gene sequence: CDR1 SNHLY, CDR2 FYNNEI. V lost 7 bases and J lost 2, with 12 bases in between. CDR3 length equals 14 residues.

V gene TRBV19 combines with J gene TRBJ1-1; D might be TRBD1 (6 bases). The length of the CDR3 is 16 residues. Germline V gene lookup returns CDR1 LNHDA and CDR2 SQIVND (reference sequence). V shed 9 bases and J shed 1 base, with 21 bases lying between them. CDR3 sequence reads: CARNIRGIQGNTEAFF. The CDR3 DNA sequence: TGTGCCAGGAACATAAGGGGGATCCAAGGGAACACTGAAGCTTTCTTT.

The rearrangement joins TRBV7-3 to TRBJ2-3, with 11 bases fitting TRBD2. V dropped 6 bases and J dropped 0; count of bases not matched to a gene: 2. Germline V gene sequence: CDR1 SGHTA, CDR2 FQGTGA. CDR3 length: 15 amino acids. CDR3 DNA sequence: TGTGCCAGCAGTTGGACTAGCGGGAGCACAGATACGCAGTATTTT. Translated: CASSWTSGSTDTQYF.

The chain couples TRBV5-1 to TRBJ2-1, with TRBD1 identical over 11 bases. The CDR3 is made up of 15 amino acids. Trimming at V came to 4 bases and at J to 3 bases, leaving 3 bases not matched to a gene. CDR1 and CDR2 from the germline V gene are SGHRS and YFSETQ. The CDR3 region is CASSQGQGVYNEQFF. The DNA for the CDR3 is TGCGCCAGCAGCCAGGGACAGGGGGTCTACAATGAGCAGTTCTTC.

This clone was picked up one time. The V and J genes are TRBV7-9 and TRBJ1-2; D uncertain. From germline, CDR1 is SEHNR and CDR2 FQNEAQ (reference sequence). This CDR3 spans 13 amino acids. V was clipped by 7 bases and J by 4 bases, with 13 bases between them. CDR3 DNA sequence: TGTGCCAGCACCACTGGGCAGTCCTATGGCTACACCTTC. It specifies CASTTGQSYGYTF. Full variable domain (outside the CDR3, taken from reference TRBV7-9 and TRBJ1-2): DTGVSQNPRHKITKRGQNVTFRCDPISEHNRLYWYRQTLGQGPEFLTYFQNEAQLEKSRLLSDRFSAERPKGSFSTLEIQRTEQGDSAMYLCASTTGQSYGYTFGSGTRLTVV.

This chain links TRBV11-2 with TRBJ2-7, with TRBD2 matching over 8 bases. The CDR3 spans 14 residues. From germline, CDR1 is SGHAT and CDR2 FQNNGV. V lost 5 bases, J lost 2 bases, and 5 bases stayed unmatched. The CDR3 DNA sequence: TGTGCCAGCAGCCGGGGGGGACTCACCTACGAGCAGTACTTC. This translates into CASSRGGLTYEQYF.

The chain recombines TRBV19 with TRBJ1-1; 8 bases agree with TRBD1. Germline lookup yields CDR1 LNHDA and CDR2 SQIVND (reference sequence). The CDR3 loop spans 17 amino acids. The junction had 15 bases not matched to a gene; V was cut back by 5 bases and J by 4 bases. In DNA, the CDR3 is TGTGCCAGTAGTGTATGGACAGGGACAGCTTCCCCCACTGAAGCTTTCTTT. Translating it yields CASSVWTGTASPTEAFF.

This chain joins TRBV30 and TRBJ1-2; TRBD1 matches at 8 bases. CDR1 GTSNPN and CDR2 SVGIG come from the germline V gene (reference sequence). The CDR3 has 12 amino acids. V lost 5 bases to trimming and J lost 2 bases; unmatched junction nucleotides: 1. The CDR3 bases are TGTGCCTGGGGGACAGGAAACTATGGCTACACCTTC. It codes for CAWGTGNYGYTF.

The chain has TRBV29-1 and TRBJ2-5, with TRBD1 matching 9 bases. CDR1 SQVTM and CDR2 ANQGSEA come from the germline V gene. This CDR3 comprises 14 residues. V was clipped by 2 bases and J by 4 bases; unmatched bases: 5. The CDR3, as DNA: TGCAGCGTTGAATCCGGGACAGGGATAGAGACCCAGTACTTC. This translates into CSVESGTGIETQYF.

The gene calls are TRBV7-8 and TRBJ1-1, with TRBD1 matching 10 bases. The junction had 10 bases not matched to a gene; V was cut back by 6 bases and J by 6 bases. The CDR3 extends over 15 amino acids. Germline V gene lookup returns CDR1 SGHVS and CDR2 FQNEAQ. The CDR3 bases are TGTGCCAGCAGAACCGGGACAGGGGATGTCTCTGAAGCTTTCTTT. This codes for CASRTGTGDVSEAFF.

The chain uses TRBV6-5 and TRBJ1-1; TRBD1 matches 7 bases. The CDR3 is 15 amino acids. V was clipped by 1 base and J by 0 bases; unmatched bases: 2. Germline CDR1 and CDR2: MNHEY and SVGAGI. Here the CDR3 reads CASSYLGQLNTEAFF. The CDR3 bases are TGTGCCAGCAGTTACTTGGGACAGCTGAACACTGAAGCTTTCTTT.

The sample holds one count of this clone. The chain recombines TRBV5-1 with TRBJ1-1; a possible D gene is TRBD1 (5 bases). Trimming cost V 2 bases and J 5 bases, with 10 bases left between them. There are 13 residues in the CDR3. Per germline, CDR1 SGHRS and CDR2 YFSETQ. The chain's CDR3 is CASSLQESTEAFF. In DNA form, the CDR3 reads TGCGCCAGCAGCTTACAGGAGAGTACTGAAGCTTTCTTT.

Here the CDR3 reads CASSDGLAVHGWVTGELFF. The CDR3 DNA follows: TGTGCCAGTAGCGACGGACTAGCGGTTCACGGGTGGGTCACCGGGGAGCTGTTTTTT. The chain uses TRBV19 and TRBJ2-2, with 10 bases fitting TRBD2. With 6 bases clipped from V and 4 bases from J, the junction kept 17 bases outside the gene matches. The germline CDR1 and CDR2 sequences are LNHDA and SQIVND (reference sequence). This CDR3 region has 19 residues.

The chain recombines TRBV29-1 with TRBJ2-5; tentative D call: TRBD2 (6 bases). The CDR3 is 11 amino acids. Germline V gene lookup returns CDR1 SQVTM and CDR2 ANQGSEA. The V and J ends lost 0 bases and 10 bases respectively, with 9 bases between them. As DNA, the CDR3 is TGCAGCGTTGAAGATGTCGGGAGCCAGTACTTC. The encoded protein is CSVEDVGSQYF.

The V and J genes are TRBV10-1 and TRBJ1-4; 9 bases align to TRBD1. CDR3 length equals 15 residues. Germline trimming cut 10 bases from V and 6 bases from J; bases unmatched to any gene: 12. Germline loops: CDR1 WNHNN, CDR2 SYGVQD (reference sequence). The CDR3 DNA reads TGCGCCACCCTCCGGGACAGGGTGGAGGATGAAAAACTGTTTTTT. Residues: CATLRDRVEDEKLFF.

This chain's CDR3 is CAIHTSYPDGYTF. Here the CDR3 DNA reads TGTGCCATCCACACCTCTTACCCAGATGGCTACACCTTC. The chain uses TRBV28 and TRBJ1-2; D is ambiguous. The germline gives CDR1 MDHEN, CDR2 SYDVKM. Trimming took 10 bases from V and 6 from J, leaving 18 bases between them. The CDR3 is 13 amino acids.

The chain uses TRBV19 and TRBJ1-5; tentative D call: TRBD1 (5 bases). V shed 2 bases and J shed 6 bases, with 8 bases lying between them. Germline V CDR1 and CDR2: LNHDA, SQIVND (reference sequence). This CDR3 has 13 residues. The CDR3 reads CASSISRAQPQHF. The CDR3, as DNA: TGTGCCAGTAGTATAAGCAGGGCTCAGCCCCAGCATTTT.

This clone was detected once. The V call is TRBV6-5, the J call TRBJ2-7; D possibly corresponds to TRBD1 (5 bases). CDR3 length: 13 residues. Germline CDR1 reads MNHEY; CDR2 reads SVGAGI. The V gene lost 6 bases and the J gene lost 5 bases, with 14 bases spanning the gap. CDR3: CASRLLRGHEQYF. The CDR3, as DNA: TGTGCCAGCAGATTACTAAGGGGTCACGAGCAGTACTTC.

The chain employs TRBV9 and TRBJ2-7; the D gene is possibly TRBD2 (6 bases). The germline V gene encodes CDR1 SGDLS and CDR2 YYNGEE. This CDR3 is 15 amino acids long. V lost 0 bases and J lost 1, with 11 bases in between. The CDR3 loop is CASSVGVADSYEQYF. CDR3 in DNA: TGTGCCAGCAGCGTAGGGGTAGCGGATTCCTACGAGCAGTACTTC.

V and J are TRBV2 and TRBJ2-1; 10 bases align to TRBD2. Germline V CDR1 and CDR2: SNHLY, FYNNEI. The ends lost 3 bases at V and 1 base at J; junction bases unmatched: 6. The CDR3 runs to 17 residues. In DNA, the CDR3 is TGTGCCAGCAGTGAGGAACTAGCGGGACGGTCCTACAATGAGCAGTTCTTC. Translation: CASSEELAGRSYNEQFF.

The table lists this clone with a few counts. This chain joins TRBV4-1 and TRBJ1-1; no reliable D call. The CDR3 is 15 amino acids. Looked up from germline, CDR1 is MGHRA and CDR2 is YSYEKL. The germline V and J ends were trimmed by 1 base and 1 base, with 10 bases remaining between them. CDR3: CASSQAPGKNTEAFF. Written as DNA, the CDR3 is TGCGCCAGCAGCCAAGCACCGGGAAAGAACACTGAAGCTTTCTTT.

This clone came up once. The rearrangement joins TRBV6-6 to TRBJ2-7, with unresolved D. V was shortened by 9 bases and J by 1 base, with 7 bases between the two germline ends. Looked up from germline, CDR1 is MNHNY and CDR2 is SVGAGI (reference sequence). The CDR3 sequence is 11 residues long. The CDR3 region has the DNA TGTGCCAGGGAGATTTCCTACGAGCAGTACTTC. This gives the protein CAREISYEQYF.

The gene calls are TRBV2 and TRBJ1-5, with 9 positions matching TRBD1. Trimming cost V 4 bases and J 6 bases; bases outside gene matches: 10. CDR3 length equals 16 residues. Germline V lookup: CDR1 SNHLY, CDR2 FYNNEI. Here the CDR3 DNA reads TGTGCCAGCAGTGCCCGGACAGGGGAGAGGAGTCAGCCCCAGCATTTT. Protein: CASSARTGERSQPQHF.

The genes are TRBV11-3 and TRBJ2-7, with D perhaps TRBD2 (5 bases). The CDR3 loop spans 14 amino acids. Per the germline V gene, CDR1 is SGHNT and CDR2 is YENEEA. Trimming shortened V by 4 bases and J by 2 bases, and 12 bases separated the two germline ends. The CDR3 region has the DNA TGTGCCAGCAGCTCCCGGAGGTTTACCTACGAGCAGTACTTC. Translating gives CASSSRRFTYEQYF.

The chain carries TRBV7-9 and TRBJ2-7; 7 nucleotides align to TRBD1. The CDR3 totals 15 residues. Germline V lookup: CDR1 SEHNR, CDR2 FQNEAQ (reference sequence). The junction had 3 bases not matched to a gene; V was cut back by 1 base and J by 0 bases. CDR3 amino acids: CASSLVDRASYEQYF. The CDR3 bases are TGTGCCAGCAGCTTAGTAGACAGGGCCTCCTACGAGCAGTACTTC.

The chain couples TRBV7-3 to TRBJ2-3, with D perhaps matching TRBD2 (5 bases). Germline-derived CDR1 and CDR2 are SGHTA and FQGTGA. The CDR3 length is 13 residues. Trimming stripped 2 bases from V and 6 bases from J, with 9 bases between. The CDR3, as DNA: TGTGCCAGCAGCTTATTCCGAGGGGATACGCAGTATTTT. The encoded protein is CASSLFRGDTQYF.

The chain combines TRBV27 with TRBJ2-5; 7 nucleotides align to TRBD1. V shed 6 bases, J shed 5 bases, and the junction held 9 bases outside the gene matches. Germline V gives CDR1 MNHEY, CDR2 SMNVEV (reference sequence). CDR3 length equals 14 residues. DNA for the CDR3: TGTGCCAGCAGCCAACAGGGGAAGGGCGAGACCCAGTACTTC. It codes for CASSQQGKGETQYF.